The source of this T cell receptor beta chain is a study of T cell repertoires and HLA-DP antigens. At the level of the study: Versus self, one alloantigen differed at one groove amino acid, the other at around ten.

The assay was immunoSEQ multiplex PCR, and TCRdb's table has in-frame clones only and misses some. The repertoire holds 65,000 to 95,000 clones, roughly 78% seen once, with 1.5% to 2% in the top ten. V shed 7 bases and J shed 3 bases, with 10 bases lying between them. The germline V gene has CDR1 MNHEY and CDR2 SMNVEV (reference sequence). The CDR3 is 13 residues long. In regard to this clone: Its specificity is unknown.

The source is a man in his 60s in good health and CMV-seronegative. Sequenced: CD4+ T cells from PBMCs. The genes are TRBV27 and TRBJ1-5; no reliable D call. This CDR3 is CASIGAHNQPQHF. CDR3 DNA: TGTGCCAGCATTGGCGCCCACAATCAGCCCCAGCATTTT.